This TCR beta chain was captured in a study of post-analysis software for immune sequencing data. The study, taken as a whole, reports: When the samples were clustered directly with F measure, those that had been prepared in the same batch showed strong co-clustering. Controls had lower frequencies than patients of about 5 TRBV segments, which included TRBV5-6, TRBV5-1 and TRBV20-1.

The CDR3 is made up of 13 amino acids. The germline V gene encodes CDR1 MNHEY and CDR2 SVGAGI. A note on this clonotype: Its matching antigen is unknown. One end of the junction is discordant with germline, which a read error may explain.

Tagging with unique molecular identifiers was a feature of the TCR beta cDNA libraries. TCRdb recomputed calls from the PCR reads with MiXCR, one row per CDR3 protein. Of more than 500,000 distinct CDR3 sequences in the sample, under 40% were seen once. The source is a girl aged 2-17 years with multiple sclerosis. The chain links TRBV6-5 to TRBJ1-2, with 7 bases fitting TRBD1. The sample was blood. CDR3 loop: CACSSGTDYGYTF. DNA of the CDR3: TGTGCCTGCAGCTCCGGGACAGACTATGGCTACACCTTC.